Presented here are 32 T cell receptor beta chains from one specimen sequenced in a study of molecular identifiers for immune sequencing clone quantification. TCRdb reanalysed the PCR reads using MiXCR and keeps one entry per CDR3 protein. This table has around 300,000 distinct CDR3 sequences, over 20% appearing once. Sequenced input: naive CD8+ T cells from blood, with Jurkat cell RNA spiked in. Described subset: FACS-sorted CD8+CD4-CCR7+CD45RA+ naive T cells. These receptor sequences come from a human donor in good health. Some libraries in this study had Jurkat cell RNA spiked in.

For the CDR3, the DNA is TGCAGTGCTAGAGGTACTAACAACCCCTACAATGAGCAGTTCTTC. Amino acid sequence: CSARGTNNPYNEQFF. The chain employs TRBV20-1 and TRBJ2-1, with D uncertain. The CDR3 totals 15 residues. Per the germline V gene, CDR1 is DFQATT and CDR2 is SNEGSKA (reference sequence). Trimming cost V 1 base and J 2 bases, with 12 bases left between them.

With regard to this clonotype: The junction departs from germline at one end; a sequencing error may be responsible. V gene TRBV7-9 combines with J gene TRBJ2-2; a weak D match, TRBD2 (6 bases). The CDR3 has 14 residues. CDR1 is SEHNR and CDR2 is FQNEAQ in the germline V gene (reference sequence). The CDR3, as DNA: TGTGCCAGCAGCTTTTCAAGAAACACCGGGGGGCTGTTTTTT. Translation: CASSFSRNTGGLFF. Full variable domain (rest looked up from reference TRBV7-9 and TRBJ2-2): DTGVSQNPRHKITKRGQNVTFRCDPISEHNRLYWYRQTLGQGPEFLTYFQNEAQLEKSRLLSDRFSAERPKGSFSTLEIQRTEQGDSAMYLCASSFSRNTGGLFFGEGSRLTVL.

Only a few counts were recorded for this clonotype. The chain uses TRBV19 and TRBJ2-3; TRBD2 matches 12 bases. The germline CDR1 and CDR2 sequences are LNHDA and SQIVND (reference sequence). The CDR3 is 15 residues long. Trimming cost V 2 bases and J 6 bases; bases outside gene matches: 3. The DNA of the CDR3 is TGTGCCAGTAGTATACTAGCGGGGGGGTTGGATACGCAGTATTTT. Translation gives CASSILAGGLDTQYF.

The chain uses TRBV4-3 and TRBJ1-1, with 7 bases that match TRBD1. Germline values: CDR1 LGHNA, CDR2 YSLEER. The V and J ends lost 0 bases and 1 base, in that order; junction bases with no gene match: 5. CDR3 size: 16 residues. The CDR3 DNA is TGCGCCAGCAGCCAAGAGCGCACAGGGGCGAACACTGAAGCTTTCTTT. Amino acid sequence: CASSQERTGANTEAFF.

This clonotype was observed a handful of times. V and J are TRBV7-9 and TRBJ2-5, with D unclear. Germline V gives CDR1 SEHNR, CDR2 FQNEAQ (reference sequence). This CDR3 spans 15 amino acids. Trimming shortened V by 5 bases and J by 5 bases, and 18 bases separated the two germline ends. CDR3 bases: TGTGCCAGCAGCCCCTACTGGGGTGGCGGTGAGACCCAGTACTTC. This translates into CASSPYWGGGETQYF.

The table lists this clonotype with many counts. The V gene is TRBV4-1, the J gene TRBJ2-7; D ambiguous. Germline values: CDR1 MGHRA, CDR2 YSYEKL. V lost 1 base and J lost 1, with 8 bases in between. The length of the CDR3 is 14 residues. CDR3 region: CASSQGLGSYEQYF. CDR3 DNA sequence: TGCGCCAGCAGCCAAGGTCTAGGGTCCTACGAGCAGTACTTC.

This chain uses TRBV7-8 with TRBJ2-4, with D possibly matching TRBD2 (6 bases). The germline V gene has CDR1 SGHVS and CDR2 FQNEAQ. This CDR3 spans 22 amino acids. V lost 11 bases and J lost 15, with 53 bases in between. The CDR3 spells CARRPGAYRGLDPLRAKNLPYF. CDR3 nucleotides: TGTGCCCGCCGCCCCGGGGCCTACCGGGGGTTGGATCCCCTCCGCGCCAAAAACCTTCCGTACTTC.

This clonotype was observed many times. This sequence joins TRBV6-6 and TRBJ1-1; TRBD1 might be the D (5 bases). CDR1 and CDR2 from the germline V gene are MNHNY and SVGAGI (reference sequence). V lost 6 bases and J 1 base, leaving 21 bases between the germline ends. The CDR3 covers 17 residues. The CDR3 nucleotides are TGTGCCAGCAGCCCCCAGACAGCCCTTCTACCGAACACTGAAGCTTTCTTT. Protein sequence: CASSPQTALLPNTEAFF.

This clonotype occurred many times. The chain carries TRBV6-5 and TRBJ2-7; TRBD2 is a possible D gene (5 bases). Germline V lookup: CDR1 MNHEY, CDR2 SVGAGI. The CDR3 sequence is 17 residues long. The V end lost 6 bases, the J end lost 3 bases, and 24 bases lay between the germline ends. The CDR3 DNA is TGTGCCAGCAGCCCCCCCCACTGGACGGGGTCGGTCTACGAGCAGTACTTC. It encodes CASSPPHWTGSVYEQYF.

This clonotype has at least ten counts. This sequence joins TRBV5-4 and TRBJ2-3; 9 bases fit TRBD2. This CDR3 spans 14 amino acids. The trim removed 1 base at V and 4 bases at J, leaving 1 base unmatched. Per the germline V gene, CDR1 is SGHNT and CDR2 is YYREEE (reference sequence). CDR3 in DNA: TGTGCCAGCAGCTTGCTAGCGGGACCAGATACGCAGTATTTT. Its translation is CASSLLAGPDTQYF.

Concerning this clonotype itself: The junction departs from the called germline gene at one end, perhaps through a read error. The chain carries TRBV27 and TRBJ1-5; D is unresolved. Germline V gene lookup returns CDR1 MNHEY and CDR2 SMNVEV (reference sequence). The CDR3 extends over 15 amino acids. CDR3 loop: CARRLVGAGGQPQHF. As DNA, the CDR3 is TGTGCCCGCAGACTCGTTGGAGCCGGAGGTCAGCCCCAGCATTTT.

As concerns this clonotype: A read error may be the cause here, since a much bigger clone is one base away. The genes are TRBV6-6 and TRBJ2-2, with D maybe TRBD1 (5 bases). Germline V lookup: CDR1 MNHNY, CDR2 SVGAGI (reference sequence). V shed 10 bases and J shed 4 bases, with 10 bases lying between them. The CDR3 is 12 amino acids. The CDR3 spells CAIHQGTGELFF. The DNA of the CDR3 is TGTGCCATACACCAGGGCACCGGGGAGCTGTTTTTT.

This clonotype was counted many times. This chain connects TRBV20-1 to TRBJ1-5; D may be TRBD1 (6 bases). The CDR3 length is 17 residues. Germline V gives CDR1 DFQATT, CDR2 SNEGSKA (reference sequence). V shed 1 base and J shed 11 bases, with 27 bases lying between them. For the CDR3, the DNA is TGCAGTGCTAGAGTAGGTTTGCAGGGGCGCATGCCCCGGGCCCAGCATTTT. Amino acid sequence: CSARVGLQGRMPRAQHF.

Remarks on this clonotype: This may be a read error, as it is one base from a much larger clone. The chain recombines TRBV7-9 with TRBJ2-7; D is ambiguous. This CDR3 has 13 residues. Germline assignment: CDR1 SEHNR and CDR2 FQNEAQ (reference sequence). The CDR3 bases are TGTGCCAGCAGCTTAGCTGTTGGCTACGCGCAGTACTTC. Protein product: CASSLAVGYAQYF.

The chain recombines TRBV28 with TRBJ2-1, with TRBD2 identical over 7 bases. V lost 11 bases to trimming and J lost 8 bases; unmatched junction nucleotides: 18. The length of the CDR3 is 15 residues. CDR1 and CDR2 from the germline V gene are MDHEN and SYDVKM. CDR3 region: CAPPEGTTPSDEQFF. The CDR3 DNA follows: TGTGCCCCCCCGGAGGGGACTACTCCTTCAGATGAGCAGTTCTTC.

This chain joins TRBV27 and TRBJ1-1; D is ambiguous. V lost 3 bases and J lost 7, with 18 bases in between. The CDR3 is made up of 15 amino acids. Germline CDR1 and CDR2: MNHEY and SMNVEV (reference sequence). The CDR3: CASSFYPGTYIEAFF. CDR3 in DNA: TGTGCCAGCAGTTTCTACCCCGGCACATACATTGAAGCTTTCTTT.

This clonotype appeared a few times. The chain carries TRBV20-1 and TRBJ2-3; no clear D. Germline assignment: CDR1 DFQATT and CDR2 SNEGSKA (reference sequence). There are 15 residues in the CDR3. Trimming removed 0 bases at V and 2 bases at J, with 12 bases between. CDR3: CSAREPYHVTDTQYF. In nucleotides, the CDR3 is TGCAGTGCTAGAGAGCCATATCATGTCACAGATACGCAGTATTTT.

This clonotype was observed a single time. One base away lies a much larger clone, so this may be a sequencing read error. The chain combines TRBV20-1 with TRBJ1-5, with 7 bases fitting TRBD1. This CDR3 region has 17 residues. Germline assignment: CDR1 DFQATT and CDR2 SNEGSKA (reference sequence). With V trimmed by 5 bases and J by 2 bases, 15 bases remained unmatched. The CDR3 DNA reads as TGCAGTGCTCAAGACAGGGACCCCTATACCGGCAATCAGCCCCAGCATTTT. Translation gives CSAQDRDPYTGNQPQHF.

The chain links TRBV7-7 to TRBJ2-5, with 10 bases lining up with TRBD1. From germline, CDR1 is SSHAT and CDR2 FNYEAQ (reference sequence). V shed 4 bases and J 0 bases; nucleotides not matched to a gene: 2. The CDR3 is 15 residues long. The DNA of the CDR3 is TGTGCCAGCAGCTCCGGGACAGGGGACCAAGAGACCCAGTACTTC. Residues: CASSSGTGDQETQYF.

This clonotype was counted only a few times. V is TRBV27 and J is TRBJ2-7; 7 bases map to TRBD2. Germline V gene lookup returns CDR1 MNHEY and CDR2 SMNVEV (reference sequence). The V segment lost 3 bases and the J segment 4 bases; nucleotides outside the gene matches: 9. CDR3 length: 15 residues. The CDR3 protein is CASSFLAGERYEQYF. The CDR3 coding sequence is TGTGCCAGCAGTTTCCTGGCGGGAGAAAGGTACGAGCAGTACTTC.

This clonotype was seen a handful of times. The genes are TRBV7-8 and TRBJ2-5; a possible D gene is TRBD2 (5 bases). Per the germline V gene, CDR1 is SGHVS and CDR2 is FQNEAQ. The CDR3 runs 14 residues. The CDR3 coding sequence is TGTGTCAGTAATCTCGGGAACTACCAAGAGACCCAGTACTTC. Translating gives CVSNLGNYQETQYF.

This clonotype was detected ten times or more. V usage is TRBV10-3 and J usage is TRBJ2-7, with D possibly being TRBD1 (6 bases). This CDR3 region has 12 residues. V gave up 10 bases and J gave up 6 bases, with 16 bases separating them. The germline gives CDR1 ENHRY, CDR2 SYGVKD. The CDR3 nucleotides read TGTGCCACCCAGCCCGGGACACCCGAGCAGTACTTC. Residues: CATQPGTPEQYF.

CDR3 nucleotide sequence: TGTGCCAGCAGTTCCCCCCCGTCCGGGCCGCGGGGCCAAGAGACCCAGTACTTC. The encoded protein is CASSSPPSGPRGQETQYF. The chain combines TRBV12-3 or TRBV12-4 with TRBJ2-5, with D tentatively TRBD2 (6 bases). V was cut by 4 bases and J by 1 base, with 22 bases left in between. The CDR3 is 18 residues long.

This clonotype was detected only a few times. A much larger clone lies a single base off, so this may be a read error. The V call is TRBV29-1, the J call TRBJ2-3, with 9 bases fitting TRBD1. This CDR3 region has 12 residues. Looked up from germline, CDR1 is SQVTM and CDR2 is ANQGSEA. CDR3 bases: TGCGGCGTACTACAGGGGGCAAGGACGCAGTATTTT. Protein: CGVLQGARTQYF.

This clonotype has a count of ten or more. The rearrangement links TRBV5-4 to TRBJ2-7, with TRBD1 matching over 9 bases. V shed 0 bases and J 3 bases; nucleotides not matched to a gene: 4. This CDR3 has 15 amino acids. The germline CDR1 and CDR2 sequences are SGHNT and YYREEE (reference sequence). DNA of the CDR3: TGTGCCAGCAGCTTGGTGACAGGGGGGGACTACGAGCAGTACTTC. Protein sequence: CASSLVTGGDYEQYF.

This clonotype showed up many times. The J gene is TRBJ2-3, the V gene TRBV30; TRBD2 is a possible D gene (5 bases). Trimming took 6 bases from V and 4 from J, leaving 11 bases between them. Germline assignment: CDR1 GTSNPN and CDR2 SVGIG (reference sequence). The length of the CDR3 is 12 residues. CDR3 sequence: CACHTRADTQYF. Here the CDR3 DNA reads TGTGCCTGCCACACTAGAGCAGATACGCAGTATTTT.

With regard to this clonotype: A read error may be the cause here, since a much bigger clone is one base away. The chain carries TRBV5-1 and TRBJ2-7; weak D call: TRBD2 (5 bases). CDR1 and CDR2 from the germline V gene are SGHRS and YFSETQ. The CDR3 is 15 residues long. The CDR3 DNA reads TGCGCCAGCAGCTTGGAGCGACTAACTCACTACGAGCAGTGCTTC. This encodes CASSLERLTHYEQCF. The whole variable domain, remainder taken from reference TRBV5-1 and TRBJ2-7, is KAGVTQTPRYLIKTRGQQVTLSCSPISGHRSVSWYQQTPGQGLQFLFEYFSETQRNKGNFPGRFSGRQFSNSRSEMNVSTLELGDSALYLCASSLERLTHYEQCFGPGTRLTVT.

Of note for this clonotype: Just one base apart from a much larger clone, this may be a read error. The CDR3 reads CATSPGTTSYAQYF. In nucleotides, the CDR3 is TGTGCCACCAGCCCCGGGACTACCTCCTACGCGCAGTACTTC. The rearrangement uses TRBV19 and TRBJ2-7, with 7 bases aligning to TRBD2. Germline CDR1 reads LNHDA; CDR2 reads SQIVND (reference sequence). This CDR3 comprises 14 residues.

The chain links TRBV7-3 to TRBJ2-3, with D perhaps being TRBD1 or TRBD2 (5 bases each). Germline CDR1 reads SGHTA; CDR2 reads FQGTGA. The CDR3 has 15 residues. Trimming stripped 0 bases from V and 3 bases from J, with 10 bases between. This CDR3 reads CASSLTGTPTDTQYF. The CDR3 bases are TGTGCCAGCAGCTTAACAGGGACGCCGACAGATACGCAGTATTTT. Together with reference TRBV7-3 and TRBJ2-3, the CDR3 gives the full variable domain: GAGVSQTPSNKVTEKGKYVELRCDPISGHTALYWYRQSLGQGPEFLIYFQGTGAADDSGLPNDRFFAVRPEGSVSTLKIQRTERGDSAVYLCASSLTGTPTDTQYFGPGTRLTVL.

The gene calls are TRBV11-2 and TRBJ2-1; tentatively, D is TRBD1 (5 bases). Germline V gives CDR1 SGHAT, CDR2 FQNNGV. V dropped 9 bases and J dropped 6 bases, with 12 bases sitting between them. The CDR3 length is 12 residues. CDR3 DNA sequence: TGTGCCAGTATGACAGTATTCAATGAGCAGTTCTTC. The encoded protein is CASMTVFNEQFF.

The chain uses TRBV27 and TRBJ1-1; 9 bases map to TRBD1. CDR1 is MNHEY and CDR2 is SMNVEV in the germline V gene (reference sequence). CDR3 size: 15 residues. With V trimmed by 6 bases and J by 4 bases, 9 bases remained unmatched. CDR3 bases: TGTGCCAGCAGGGAACGGACAGGGGTCATCACTGAAGCTTTCTTT. Its translation: CASRERTGVITEAFF.

A few counts support this clonotype. This chain uses TRBV4-1 with TRBJ2-4, with D unresolved. The germline V gene has CDR1 MGHRA and CDR2 YSYEKL. V lost 0 bases and J 4 bases, leaving 7 bases between the germline ends. The CDR3 consists of 14 residues. The CDR3 loop is CASSQEDNKNIQYF. CDR3 coding DNA: TGCGCCAGCAGCCAAGAAGATAATAAAAACATTCAGTACTTC.